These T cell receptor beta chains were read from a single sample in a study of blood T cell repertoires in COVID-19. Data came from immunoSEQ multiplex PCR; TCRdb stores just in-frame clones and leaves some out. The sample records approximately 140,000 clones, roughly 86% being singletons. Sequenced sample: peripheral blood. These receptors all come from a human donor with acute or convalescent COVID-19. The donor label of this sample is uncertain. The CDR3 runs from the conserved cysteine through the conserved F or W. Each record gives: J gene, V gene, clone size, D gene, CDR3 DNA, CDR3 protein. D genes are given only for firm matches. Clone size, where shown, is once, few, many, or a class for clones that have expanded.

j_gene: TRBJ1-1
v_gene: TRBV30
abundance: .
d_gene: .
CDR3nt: TGTGCCTGGTTCGGACTTCCGAACACTGAAGCTTTCTTT
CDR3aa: CAWFGLPNTEAFF

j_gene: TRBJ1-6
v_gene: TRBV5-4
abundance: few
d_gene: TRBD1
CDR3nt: TGTGCCAGCAGTCACCGGGACAGTGGTATTTCACCCCTCCACTTT
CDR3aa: CASSHRDSGISPLHF

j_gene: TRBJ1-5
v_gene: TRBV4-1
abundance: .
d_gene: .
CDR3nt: TGCGCCAGCAGCGGCGGGCTTTATAGCAATCAGCCCCAGCATTTT
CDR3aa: CASSGGLYSNQPQHF

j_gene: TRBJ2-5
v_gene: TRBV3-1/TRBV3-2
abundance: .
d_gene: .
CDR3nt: TGTGCCAGCAGCCAAGCCCCTGGGCGTGGGAGGGAGACCCAGTACTTC
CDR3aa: CASSQAPGRGRETQYF

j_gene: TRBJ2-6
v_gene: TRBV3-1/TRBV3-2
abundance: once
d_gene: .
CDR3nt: TGTGCCAGCAGCGCCTCGGCGGGCAGGGGACGCTCTGGGGCCAACGTCCTGACTTTC
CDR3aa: CASSASAGRGRSGANVLTF

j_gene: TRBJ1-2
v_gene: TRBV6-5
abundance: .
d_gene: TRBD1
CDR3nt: TGTGCCAGCAGTTACGAGGGACAGAAGAACTATGGCTACACCTTC
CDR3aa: CASSYEGQKNYGYTF

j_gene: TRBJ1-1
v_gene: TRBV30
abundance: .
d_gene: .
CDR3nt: TGTGCCTGGTTCGGGTGGAACACTGAAGCTTTCTTT
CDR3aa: CAWFGWNTEAFF

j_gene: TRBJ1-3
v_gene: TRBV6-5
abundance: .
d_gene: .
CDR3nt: TGTGCCAGCAGTTACGATCGCTACTCTGGAAACACCATATATTTT
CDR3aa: CASSYDRYSGNTIYF

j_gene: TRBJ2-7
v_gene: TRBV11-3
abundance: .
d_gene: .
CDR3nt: TGTGCCAGCAGCTTAGACCCTGGGTTTGGCAGGGGGGTCGAGCAGTACTTC
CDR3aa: CASSLDPGFGRGVEQYF

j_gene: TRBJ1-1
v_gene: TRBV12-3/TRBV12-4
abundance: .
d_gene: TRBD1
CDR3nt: TGTGCCAGCAGCGGGACAGGTCTCGGAGCTTTCTTT
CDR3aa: CASSGTGLGAFF

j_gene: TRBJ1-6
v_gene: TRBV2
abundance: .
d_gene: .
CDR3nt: TGTGCCAGCACTGGACAGAATAATTCACCCCTCCACTTT
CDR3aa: CASTGQNNSPLHF

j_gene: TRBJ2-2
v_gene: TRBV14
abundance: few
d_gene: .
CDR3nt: TGTGCCAGCAGCCCCCGGACAGACACCGGGGAGCTGTTTTTT
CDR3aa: CASSPRTDTGELFF

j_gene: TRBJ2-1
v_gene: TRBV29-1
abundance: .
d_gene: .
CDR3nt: TGCAGCGTTGTGGAGGGGGGGCAATACAATGAGCAGTTCTTC
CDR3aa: CSVVEGGQYNEQFF

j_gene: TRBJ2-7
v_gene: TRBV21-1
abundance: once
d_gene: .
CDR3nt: TGTGCCAGCAGCAAAGGCAATATTCGGACAGGGCTTAACTACGAGCAGTACTTC
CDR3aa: CASSKGNIRTGLNYEQYF

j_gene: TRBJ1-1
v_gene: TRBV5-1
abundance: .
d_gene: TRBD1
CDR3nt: TGCGCCAGCAGCGCTGGGACAGGGAGTAGTGAAGCTTTCTTT
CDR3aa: CASSAGTGSSEAFF

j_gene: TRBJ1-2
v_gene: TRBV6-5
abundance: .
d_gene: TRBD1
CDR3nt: TGTGCCAGCAGCGATACGAGGACAGGGGAGGGTGGCTACACCTTC
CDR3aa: CASSDTRTGEGGYTF

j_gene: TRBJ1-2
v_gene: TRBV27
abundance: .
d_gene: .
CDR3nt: TGTGCCAGGGGGAGCTATGGCTACACCTTC
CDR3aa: CARGSYGYTF

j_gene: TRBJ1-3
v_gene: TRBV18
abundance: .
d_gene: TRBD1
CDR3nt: TGTGCCAGCGCCAGTCCCGGGACAGGGGAGGACACCATATATTTT
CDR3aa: CASASPGTGEDTIYF

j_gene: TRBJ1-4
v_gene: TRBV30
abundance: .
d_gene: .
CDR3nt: TGTGCCTGGAGTGGACCCCTAGGGGAGGTTGGAAAACTGTTTTTT
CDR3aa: CAWSGPLGEVGKLFF

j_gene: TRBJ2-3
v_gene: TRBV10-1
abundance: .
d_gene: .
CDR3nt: TGCGCCAGCAGTGACCCCAGGGCCGACACAGATACGCAGTATTTT
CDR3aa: CASSDPRADTDTQYF

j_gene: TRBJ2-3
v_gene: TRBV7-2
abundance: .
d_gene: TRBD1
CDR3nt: TGTGCCAGCAGCTTGGGACAGGGGGCAGGTACGCAGTATTTT
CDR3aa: CASSLGQGAGTQYF

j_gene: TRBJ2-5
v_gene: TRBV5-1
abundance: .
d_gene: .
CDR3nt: TGCGCCAGCAGCCGGTCTGCGGAGACCCAGTACTTC
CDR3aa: CASSRSAETQYF

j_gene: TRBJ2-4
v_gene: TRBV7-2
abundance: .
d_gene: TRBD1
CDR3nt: TGTGCCAGCAGCTTTACAGGGGGTAGGGCCAAAAACATTCAGTACTTC
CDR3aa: CASSFTGGRAKNIQYF

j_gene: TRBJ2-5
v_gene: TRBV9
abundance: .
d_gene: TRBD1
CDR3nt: TGTGCCAGCAGCGTCGGATCCGGGACAGGAGAGACCCAGTACTTC
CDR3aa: CASSVGSGTGETQYF

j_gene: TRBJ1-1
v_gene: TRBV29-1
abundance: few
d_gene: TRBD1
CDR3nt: TGCAGCGTTGCAACAGGGGGGGACACTGAAGCTTTCTTT
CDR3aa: CSVATGGDTEAFF

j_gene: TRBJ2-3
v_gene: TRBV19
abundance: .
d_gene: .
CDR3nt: TGTGCCAGTGCCACGGGGTCTGGCACAGATACGCAGTATTTT
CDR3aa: CASATGSGTDTQYF

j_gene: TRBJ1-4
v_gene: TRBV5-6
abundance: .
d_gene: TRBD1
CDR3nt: TGTGCCAGCAGCTTCGGACAGGTCGAAAAACTGTTTTTT
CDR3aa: CASSFGQVEKLFF

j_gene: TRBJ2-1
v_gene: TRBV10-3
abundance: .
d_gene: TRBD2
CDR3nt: TGTGCCATCAGTGATGTAGCGGGGCGTTCCTACAATGAGCAGTTCTTC
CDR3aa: CAISDVAGRSYNEQFF

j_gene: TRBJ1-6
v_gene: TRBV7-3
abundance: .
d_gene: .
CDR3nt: TGTGCCAGCAGCTTATATACAGATTCACCCCTCCACTTT
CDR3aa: CASSLYTDSPLHF

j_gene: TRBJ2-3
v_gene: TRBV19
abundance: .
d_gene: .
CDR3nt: TGTGCCAGTAGTCCAGGGTTCAGCACAGATACGCAGTATTTT
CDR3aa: CASSPGFSTDTQYF

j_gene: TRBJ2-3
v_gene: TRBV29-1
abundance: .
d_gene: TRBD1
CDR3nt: TGCAGCGTTGTTGGGGGACAGGCCACGGATACGCAGTATTTT
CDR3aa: CSVVGGQATDTQYF

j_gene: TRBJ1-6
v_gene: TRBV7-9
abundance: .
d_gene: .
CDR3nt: TGTGCCAGCAGCCCCCTTAAGGGGCAAAGTTTACGGGATAATTCACCCCTCCACTTT
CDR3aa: CASSPLKGQSLRDNSPLHF

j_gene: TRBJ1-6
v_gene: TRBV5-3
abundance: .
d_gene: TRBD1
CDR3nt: TGTGCCAGAAACAGGGGGAATTCACCCCTCCACTTT
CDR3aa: CARNRGNSPLHF

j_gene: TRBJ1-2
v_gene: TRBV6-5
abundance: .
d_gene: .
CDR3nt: TGTGCCAGCAGAAAAACGACCCAGGCTGGGGGCTACACCTTC
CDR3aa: CASRKTTQAGGYTF

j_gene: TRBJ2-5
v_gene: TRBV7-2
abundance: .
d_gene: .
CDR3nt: TGTGCCAGCAGCCCTCCCAACAAATTTGAGACCCAGTACTTC
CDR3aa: CASSPPNKFETQYF

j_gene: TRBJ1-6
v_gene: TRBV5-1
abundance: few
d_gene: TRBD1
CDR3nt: TGCGCCAGCAGCCCGGGACAGGGCTCCTATAATTCACCCCTCCACTTT
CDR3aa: CASSPGQGSYNSPLHF

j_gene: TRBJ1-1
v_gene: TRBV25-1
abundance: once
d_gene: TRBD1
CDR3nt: TGTGCCAGCGGACACTGGGGACAGGGGGCGCTGACTGAAGCTTTCTTT
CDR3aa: CASGHWGQGALTEAFF

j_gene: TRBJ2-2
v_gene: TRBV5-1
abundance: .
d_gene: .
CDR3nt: TGCGCCAGCAGAGAGGGGGTCACGAACACCGGGGAGCTGTTTTTT
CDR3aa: CASREGVTNTGELFF

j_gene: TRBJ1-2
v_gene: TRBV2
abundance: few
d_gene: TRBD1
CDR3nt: TGTGCCAGCAGTGAGTCGTCAGACGGGACAGACTATGGCTACACCTTC
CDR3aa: CASSESSDGTDYGYTF

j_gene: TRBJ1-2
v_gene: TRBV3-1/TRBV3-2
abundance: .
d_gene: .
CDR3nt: TGTGCCAGCAGCCAAGTTGTAACAGAACACCACTATGGCTACACCTTC
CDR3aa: CASSQVVTEHHYGYTF

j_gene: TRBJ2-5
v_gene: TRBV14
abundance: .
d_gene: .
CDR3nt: TGTGCCAGCAGCCAAGACGACCGGGGGACCTCTTACTTC
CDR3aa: CASSQDDRGTSYF

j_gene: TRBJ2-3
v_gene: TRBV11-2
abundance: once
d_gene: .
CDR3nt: TGTGCCAGCAGCGCTAGGCCAGGGGGCACAGATACGCAGTATTTT
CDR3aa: CASSARPGGTDTQYF

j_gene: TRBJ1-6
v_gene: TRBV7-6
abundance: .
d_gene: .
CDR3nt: TGTGCCAGCAGCCTCCGGGATAATTCACCCCTCCACTTT
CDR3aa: CASSLRDNSPLHF

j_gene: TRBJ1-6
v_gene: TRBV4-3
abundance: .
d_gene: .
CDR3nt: TGCGCCAGCAGCCAAGATCAACAGGCTAATTCACCCCTCCACTTT
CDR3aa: CASSQDQQANSPLHF

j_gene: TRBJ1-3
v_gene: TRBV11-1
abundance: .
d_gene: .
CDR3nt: TGTGCCAGCAGCTTAGCCAGAACCTCTGGAAACACCATATATTTT
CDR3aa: CASSLARTSGNTIYF

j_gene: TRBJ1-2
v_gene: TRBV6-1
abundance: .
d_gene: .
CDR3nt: TGTGCCAGCAGTGAAGGGTCGGGGAGGACGCATGGCTACACCTTC
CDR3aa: CASSEGSGRTHGYTF

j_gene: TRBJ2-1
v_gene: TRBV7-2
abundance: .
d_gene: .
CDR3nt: TGTGCCAGCACCAGGGCGCCGCGGAATGAGCAGTTCTTC
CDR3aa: CASTRAPRNEQFF

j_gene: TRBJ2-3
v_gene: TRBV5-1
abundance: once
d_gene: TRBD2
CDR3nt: TGCGCCAGCAGCTGGACTAGCGGGGGGACGACGGATACGCAGTATTTT
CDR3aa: CASSWTSGGTTDTQYF

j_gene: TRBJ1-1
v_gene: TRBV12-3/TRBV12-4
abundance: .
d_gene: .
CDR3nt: TGTGCCAGCAGTTTCCAGGGTGGGACTGAAGCTTTCTTT
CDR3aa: CASSFQGGTEAFF

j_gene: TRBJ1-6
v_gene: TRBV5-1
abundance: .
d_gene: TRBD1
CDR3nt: TGCGCCAGCAGCTTGGGACAGGGCTATAATTCACCCCTCCACTTT
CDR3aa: CASSLGQGYNSPLHF

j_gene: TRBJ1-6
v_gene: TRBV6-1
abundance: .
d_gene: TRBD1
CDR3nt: TGTGCCAGCAGTGAAGACCCCGACAGGGGAGGCTCCTATAATTCACCCCTCCACTTT
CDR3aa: CASSEDPDRGGSYNSPLHF

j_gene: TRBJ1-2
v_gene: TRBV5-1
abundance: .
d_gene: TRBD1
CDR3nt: TGCGCCAGCAGCGCGGACAGGGGGCGAGGCTACACCTTC
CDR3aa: CASSADRGRGYTF

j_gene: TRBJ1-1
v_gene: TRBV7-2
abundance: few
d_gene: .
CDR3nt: TGTGCCAGCAGCGTGGGGGAGGGCACTGAAGCTTTCTTT
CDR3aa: CASSVGEGTEAFF

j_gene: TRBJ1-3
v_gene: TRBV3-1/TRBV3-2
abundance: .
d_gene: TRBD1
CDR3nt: TGTGCCAGCAGCCGACAGGGGGCAAGAAACACCATATATTTT
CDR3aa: CASSRQGARNTIYF

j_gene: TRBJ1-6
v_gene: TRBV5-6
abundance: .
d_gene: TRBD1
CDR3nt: TGTGCCAGCAGCGACGCGGACAGGGACACCTATAATTCACCCCTCCACTTT
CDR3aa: CASSDADRDTYNSPLHF

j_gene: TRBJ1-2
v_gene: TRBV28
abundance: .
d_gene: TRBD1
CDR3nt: TGTGCCAGCAGTTTCCCGGCCGGGACAGACTATGGCTACACCTTC
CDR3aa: CASSFPAGTDYGYTF

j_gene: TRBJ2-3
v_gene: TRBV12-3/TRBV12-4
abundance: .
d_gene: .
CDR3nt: TGTGCCAGCAGTTCCGAGACAGATACGCAGTATTTT
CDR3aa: CASSSETDTQYF

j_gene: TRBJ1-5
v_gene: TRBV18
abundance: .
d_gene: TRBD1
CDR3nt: TGTGCCAGCTCACCGGTGATAGGGGGCAATGGCAATCAGCCCCAGCATTTT
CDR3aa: CASSPVIGGNGNQPQHF

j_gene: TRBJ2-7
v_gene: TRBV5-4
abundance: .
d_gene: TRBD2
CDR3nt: TGTGCCAGCAGCTCACCTAGCGGCCCGACCTACGAGCAGTACTTC
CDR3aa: CASSSPSGPTYEQYF